These 7 T cell receptor beta chains were all obtained from the same sample, sequenced in a study of T cells after yellow fever vaccination. TCRdb reanalysed the 5' RACE reads using MiXCR and keeps one entry per CDR3 protein. The sample has fewer than 400,000 distinct CDR3 sequences; 6.2% are singletons. Source: PBMCs, taken 5 days after the yellow fever booster vaccination. The receptors stem from a man younger than 45 who received the YFV17D yellow fever vaccine.

In its sample, this clonotype was seen many times. V and J are TRBV7-3 and TRBJ1-1, with D hard to call. The CDR3 covers 15 residues. CDR1 is SGHTA, CDR2 FQGTGA, per germline. V was clipped by 3 bases and J by 2 bases, with 13 bases between them. CDR3 coding DNA: TGTGCCAGCAGCTTTCCCGACGGTCCCAACACTGAAGCTTTCTTT. Translation: CASSFPDGPNTEAFF. Filled out from reference TRBV7-3 and TRBJ1-1, the complete variable domain reads GAGVSQTPSNKVTEKGKYVELRCDPISGHTALYWYRQSLGQGPEFLIYFQGTGAADDSGLPNDRFFAVRPEGSVSTLKIQRTERGDSAVYLCASSFPDGPNTEAFFGQGTRLTVV.

The chain has TRBV27 and TRBJ2-2; TRBD2 might be the D (6 bases). Germline CDR1 is MNHEY and CDR2 is SMNVEV (reference sequence). The CDR3 is 13 amino acids. Deletions cut 6 bases from V and 6 bases from J, with 11 bases between. This CDR3 reads CASRLGLPGELFF. DNA of the CDR3: TGTGCCAGCAGACTCGGACTACCCGGGGAGCTGTTTTTT.

This clonotype was counted at least ten times. The rearrangement joins TRBV7-2 to TRBJ2-7; D possibly uses TRBD1 or TRBD2 (5 bases each). Trimming shortened V by 5 bases and J by 3 bases, and 11 bases separated the two germline ends. CDR3 size: 13 residues. Germline CDR1 and CDR2: SGHTA and FQGNSA. The CDR3 reads CASSMGTDYEQYF. DNA of the CDR3: TGTGCCAGCAGCATGGGGACGGACTACGAGCAGTACTTC.

The chain carries TRBV5-1 and TRBJ2-7, with D possibly TRBD2 on 6 matching bases. CDR1 is SGHRS, CDR2 YFSETQ, per germline. There are 14 residues in the CDR3. The V end was cut by 4 bases, the J end by 6 bases, with 17 bases between. In nucleotides, the CDR3 is TGCGCCAGCAGCCCCCGCGGGGAAGGTCCCGAGCAGTACTTC. Translating it yields CASSPRGEGPEQYF.

Only a few counts were recorded for this clonotype. V gene TRBV7-9 combines with J gene TRBJ2-7; 10 nucleotides match TRBD1. This CDR3 has 16 residues. Germline assignment: CDR1 SEHNR and CDR2 FQNEAQ (reference sequence). The V gene end was trimmed by 5 bases and the J gene end by 4 bases; junction bases not matched to a gene: 11. The CDR3 spells CASSPRMGQGIYEQYF. DNA for the CDR3: TGTGCCAGCAGCCCTAGGATGGGACAGGGGATTTACGAGCAGTACTTC.

This clonotype was detected many times. V is TRBV7-2 and J is TRBJ2-5, with D unclear. The V end was cut by 1 base, the J end by 3 bases, with 9 bases between. The CDR3 consists of 14 residues. Germline CDR1 is SGHTA and CDR2 is FQGNSA. CDR3 residues: CASSLVVFEETQYF. The CDR3 nucleotides read TGTGCCAGCAGCTTAGTGGTATTTGAAGAGACCCAGTACTTC.

This clonotype occurred a few times. The rearrangement uses TRBV20-1 and TRBJ1-1, with 8 positions matching TRBD1. CDR1 is DFQATT, CDR2 SNEGSKA, per germline (reference sequence). V shed 3 bases, J shed 5 bases, and the junction held 11 bases outside the gene matches. The CDR3 consists of 15 residues. In DNA form, the CDR3 reads TGCAGTGCTAGCGGCTCGGGCAGGGGGCGGACTGAAGCTTTCTTT. It translates to CSASGSGRGRTEAFF.